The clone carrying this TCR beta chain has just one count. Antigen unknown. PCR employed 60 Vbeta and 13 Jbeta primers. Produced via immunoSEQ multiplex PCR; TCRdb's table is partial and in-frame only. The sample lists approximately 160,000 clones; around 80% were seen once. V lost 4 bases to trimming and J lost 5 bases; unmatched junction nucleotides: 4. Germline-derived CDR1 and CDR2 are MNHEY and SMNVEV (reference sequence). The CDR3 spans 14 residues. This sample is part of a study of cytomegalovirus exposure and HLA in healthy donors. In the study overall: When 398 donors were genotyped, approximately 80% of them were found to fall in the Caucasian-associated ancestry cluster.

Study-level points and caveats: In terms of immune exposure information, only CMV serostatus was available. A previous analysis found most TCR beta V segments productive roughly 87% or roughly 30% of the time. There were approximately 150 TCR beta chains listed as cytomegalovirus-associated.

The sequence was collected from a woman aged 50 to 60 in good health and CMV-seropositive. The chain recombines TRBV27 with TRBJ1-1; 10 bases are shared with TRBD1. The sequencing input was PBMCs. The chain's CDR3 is CASSYRTGGTEAFF. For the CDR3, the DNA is TGTGCCAGCAGTTATAGGACAGGGGGAACTGAAGCTTTCTTT.